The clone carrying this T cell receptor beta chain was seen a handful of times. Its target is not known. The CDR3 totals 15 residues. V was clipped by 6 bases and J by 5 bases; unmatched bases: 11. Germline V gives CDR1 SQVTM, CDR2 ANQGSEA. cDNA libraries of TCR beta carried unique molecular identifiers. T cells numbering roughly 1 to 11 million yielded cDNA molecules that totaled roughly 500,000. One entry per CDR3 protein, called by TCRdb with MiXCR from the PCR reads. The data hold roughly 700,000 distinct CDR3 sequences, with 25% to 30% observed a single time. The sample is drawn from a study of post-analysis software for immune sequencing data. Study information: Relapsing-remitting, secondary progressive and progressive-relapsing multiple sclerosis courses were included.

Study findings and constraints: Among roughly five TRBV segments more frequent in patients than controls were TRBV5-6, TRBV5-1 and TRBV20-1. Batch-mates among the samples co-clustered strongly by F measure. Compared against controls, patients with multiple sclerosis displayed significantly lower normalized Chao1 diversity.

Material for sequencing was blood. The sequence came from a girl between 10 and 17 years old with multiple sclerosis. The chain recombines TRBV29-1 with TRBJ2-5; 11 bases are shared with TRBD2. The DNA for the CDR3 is TGCAGCGTCGGAACTAGCGGGAGTAGAGTGGAGACCCAGTACTTC. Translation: CSVGTSGSRVETQYF.